Sequencing of this T cell receptor beta chain was carried out in a study of cytomegalovirus exposure and HLA in healthy donors. V was trimmed by 3 bases and J by 2 bases, leaving 8 bases between them. The CDR3 is 14 residues long. Looked up from germline, CDR1 is MNHEY and CDR2 is SVGAGI. Points on this clone: The antigen is not known.

In the PCR, 60 Vbeta and 13 Jbeta primers were used. TCRdb keeps only in-frame clones here, not all; method: immunoSEQ multiplex PCR. Among fewer than 200,000 clones, roughly nine tenths were seen once, and the ten largest hold over 0.2%. Study outcomes and limitations: Exclusion applied to some V segments, including TRBV6-2 and TRBV6-3, as they were indistinguishable. In an earlier analysis, productive rearrangement rates for most beta V segments clustered near 87% or 30%.

This receptor was obtained from a girl under three years old in good health and CMV-seronegative. The chain carries TRBV6-5 and TRBJ1-3; tentatively, D is TRBD1 (5 bases). The source material was PBMCs. The CDR3 region is CASSYYRTGNTIYF. The CDR3 bases are TGTGCCAGCAGTTATTACAGGACTGGAAACACCATATATTTT.